This entry lists 6 T cell receptor beta chains sequenced from one sample in a study of cytomegalovirus exposure and HLA in healthy donors. PCR used 60 Vbeta primers and 13 Jbeta primers. The protocol was immunoSEQ multiplex PCR, while the TCRdb copy is restricted to in-frame clones and leaves out a portion. The table lists about 150,000 clones, 79% of them singletons. The sample comprised PBMCs. The source is a man in his thirties or forties in good health and CMV-seropositive.

The chain recombines TRBV7-3 with TRBJ2-5, with TRBD2 as a possible D gene (6 bases). The CDR3 loop spans 13 amino acids. The ends were cut back, 0 bases at V and 7 bases at J, with 9 bases in the middle. The germline V gene has CDR1 SGHTA and CDR2 FQGTGA. CDR3 residues: CASSLTEGGTQYF. CDR3 in DNA: TGTGCCAGCAGCTTAACGGAGGGCGGGACCCAGTACTTC.

The rearrangement uses TRBV19 and TRBJ2-1; D perhaps matches TRBD2 (5 bases). This CDR3 comprises 13 residues. CDR1 LNHDA and CDR2 SQIVND come from the germline V gene (reference sequence). V was cut by 5 bases and J by 7 bases, with 12 bases left in between. The CDR3 sequence is CASSQTGVNEQFF. The CDR3 coding sequence is TGTGCCAGTAGTCAGACCGGGGTAAATGAGCAGTTCTTC.

This rearrangement joins TRBV6-6 to TRBJ1-4; 7 nucleotides match TRBD1. The CDR3 covers 15 residues. V lost 5 bases, J lost 4 bases, and 7 bases stayed unmatched. Germline V gene data show CDR1 as MNHNY and CDR2 as SVGAGI (reference sequence). The CDR3 sequence is CASSPPGTVNEKLFF. The CDR3 nucleotides are TGTGCCAGCAGTCCCCCTGGGACAGTTAATGAAAAACTGTTTTTT.

This chain connects TRBV7-9 to TRBJ1-6; 9 nucleotides align to TRBD1. The CDR3 has 14 amino acids. The germline CDR1 and CDR2 sequences are SEHNR and FQNEAQ (reference sequence). Trimming took 6 bases from V and 7 from J; bases not matched to a gene: 4. The CDR3 loop is CASRPGTGNSPLHF. The DNA of the CDR3 is TGTGCCAGCAGGCCCGGGACAGGGAATTCACCCCTCCACTTT.

This clone was recorded once. CDR3 region: CASSSPGHHAASTDTQYF. Written as DNA, the CDR3 is TGCGCCAGCAGCTCGCCGGGTCACCACGCAGCTAGCACAGATACGCAGTATTTT. The gene calls are TRBV5-1 and TRBJ2-3; no reliable D call. The V gene's germline CDR1 is SGHRS and CDR2 YFSETQ. With 3 bases removed from V and 0 bases from J, the gap between germline ends came to 20 bases. The CDR3 runs 18 residues. Combining the CDR3 with reference TRBV5-1 and TRBJ2-3 gives the whole variable domain KAGVTQTPRYLIKTRGQQVTLSCSPISGHRSVSWYQQTPGQGLQFLFEYFSETQRNKGNFPGRFSGRQFSNSRSEMNVSTLELGDSALYLCASSSPGHHAASTDTQYFGPGTRLTVL.

This clone was detected only once. The chain links TRBV19 to TRBJ2-5, with 12 bases identical to TRBD2. The J call could be wrong; TRBJ2-7 is a better fit for the DNA end. This CDR3 spans 15 amino acids. CDR1 LNHDA and CDR2 SQIVND come from the germline V gene (reference sequence). CDR3 residues: CASTRSSGREDEQYF. The CDR3 DNA is TGTGCCAGTACCCGGTCTAGCGGGAGGGAGGACGAGCAGTACTTC.